This T cell receptor beta chain comes out of a study of blood T cell repertoires in COVID-19. Background on the study: There were acute and convalescent COVID-19 samples, and they came from the United States, Italy and Spain. The cDNA or gDNA used as material had been derived from T cells, B-cell-depleted T cells, or PBMCs.

As originally analysed: Amplified reference gene primers provided the basis for estimating nucleated cell counts. The repertoire was sequenced with immunoSEQ multiplex PCR; TCRdb's copy has only in-frame clones and lacks some. Clone size and the V and J calls come from that table; the DNA yielded D and trimming. The top ten hold 1.7% of the sample, which has just over 95,000 clones, 90% seen once. Germline V gene data show CDR1 as SEHNR and CDR2 as FQNEAQ (reference sequence). The CDR3 extends over 13 amino acids. The germline V and J ends were trimmed by 2 bases and 7 bases, with 11 bases remaining between them.

This sequence was found in a man aged 60 to 75 with acute or convalescent COVID-19. Sequences were obtained from peripheral blood. The rearrangement uses TRBV7-9 and TRBJ1-1; the D gene is possibly TRBD1 (6 bases). CDR3 residues: CASSLRQQGEAFF. DNA of the CDR3: TGTGCCAGCAGCTTAAGACAACAGGGTGAAGCTTTCTTT.